This TCR beta chain was captured by sequencing in a study of T cells in Graves' hyperthyroidism and ophthalmopathy. Study in general: The authors collected peripheral blood at initial diagnosis, before any treatment.

Regarding the study as a whole: Separating ophthalmopathy from stable hyperthyroidism was achieved by a 13 V-J model.

Amplified TCR beta CDR3 regions derived from RNA transcripts. TCR CDR3 underwent first-round RT-PCR with the HTBI primer set. TCRdb reanalysed the multiplex PCR reads using MiXCR and keeps one entry per CDR3 protein. The data show around 540,000 distinct CDR3 sequences, about 15% seen once. With respect to this clonotype: Its antigen remains unknown.

Diagnostic decisions used clinical symptoms, serum thyroxine and TRAb, thyroid ultrasound and orbital computed tomography. This CDR3 has 13 amino acids. V lost 0 bases and J lost 7, with 7 bases in between. Per the germline V gene, CDR1 is MNHEY and CDR2 is SVGEGT. J is TRBJ2-1 and V is TRBV6-2 or TRBV6-3; D gene unclear. The sequence derives from a woman aged 30 to 39 with Graves' ophthalmopathy. The sequencing sample was made of blood. The CDR3 DNA sequence: TGTGCCAGCAGTTACTCGCCCCCTAATGAGCAGTTCTTC. It codes for CASSYSPPNEQFF.